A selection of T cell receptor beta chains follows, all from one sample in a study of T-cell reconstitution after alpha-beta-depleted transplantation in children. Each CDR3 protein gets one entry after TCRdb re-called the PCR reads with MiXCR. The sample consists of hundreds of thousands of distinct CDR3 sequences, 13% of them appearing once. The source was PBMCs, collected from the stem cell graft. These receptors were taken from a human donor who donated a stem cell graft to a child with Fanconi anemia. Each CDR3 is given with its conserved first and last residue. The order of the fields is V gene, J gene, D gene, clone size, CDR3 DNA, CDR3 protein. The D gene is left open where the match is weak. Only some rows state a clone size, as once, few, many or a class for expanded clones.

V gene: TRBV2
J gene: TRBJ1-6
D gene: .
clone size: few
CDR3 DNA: TGTGCCAGCAGTGAAGCCAGAGAACCCCTCCACTTT
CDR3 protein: CASSEAREPLHF

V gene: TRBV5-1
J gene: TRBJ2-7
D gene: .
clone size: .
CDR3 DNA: TGCGCCAGCAGCTTGACAGGGCACTCCTACGAGCAGTACTTC
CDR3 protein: CASSLTGHSYEQYF

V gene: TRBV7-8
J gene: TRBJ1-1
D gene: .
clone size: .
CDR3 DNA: TGTGCCAGCAGCAAGTGGACAGAAAACACTGAAGCTTTCTTT
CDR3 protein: CASSKWTENTEAFF

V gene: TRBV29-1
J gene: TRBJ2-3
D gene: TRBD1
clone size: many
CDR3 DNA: TGCAGCGTTGCGGGACAGAGCACAGATACGCAGTATTTT
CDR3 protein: CSVAGQSTDTQYF

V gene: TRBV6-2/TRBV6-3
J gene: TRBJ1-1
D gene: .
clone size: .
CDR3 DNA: TGTGCCAGCAGTAGCCTGGGGAGGGCAGCTTTCTTT
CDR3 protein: CASSSLGRAAFF

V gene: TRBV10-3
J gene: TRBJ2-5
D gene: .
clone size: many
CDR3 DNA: TGTGCCATCAGTGTACAACCCCAAGAGACCCAGTACTTC
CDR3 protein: CAISVQPQETQYF

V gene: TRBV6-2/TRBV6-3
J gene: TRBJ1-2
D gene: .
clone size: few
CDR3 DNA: TGTGCCAGCAGTTGGGACCTACGACGGGGCTACACCTTC
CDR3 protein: CASSWDLRRGYTF

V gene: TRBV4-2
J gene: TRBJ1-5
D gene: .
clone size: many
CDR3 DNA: TGTGCCAGCAGCCCCGAACTATTACAGCCCCAGCATTTT
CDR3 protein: CASSPELLQPQHF

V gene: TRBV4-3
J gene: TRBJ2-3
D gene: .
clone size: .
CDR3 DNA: TGCGCCAGCAGCCTATTTCTTCCCCGGGACATATCCACAGATACGCAGTATTTT
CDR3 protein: CASSLFLPRDISTDTQYF

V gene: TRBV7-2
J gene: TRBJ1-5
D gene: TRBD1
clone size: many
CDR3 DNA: TGTGCCAGCAGCGACAGGGGTCTGGCCCAGCATTTT
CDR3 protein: CASSDRGLAQHF

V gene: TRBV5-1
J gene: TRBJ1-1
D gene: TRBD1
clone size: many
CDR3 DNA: TGCGCCAGCAGCTCTGGACAGGGGTCGGAGAACACTGAAGCTTTCTTT
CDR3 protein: CASSSGQGSENTEAFF

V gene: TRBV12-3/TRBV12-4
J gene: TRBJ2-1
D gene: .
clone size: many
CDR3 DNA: TGTGCCAGCAGCAAAACGGGGAGCTCCTACAATGAGCAGTTCTTC
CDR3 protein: CASSKTGSSYNEQFF

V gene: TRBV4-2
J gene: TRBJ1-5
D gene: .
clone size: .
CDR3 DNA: TGTGCCAGCAGCCTATCCCCCGGGGGCAATCAGCCCCAGCATTTT
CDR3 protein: CASSLSPGGNQPQHF

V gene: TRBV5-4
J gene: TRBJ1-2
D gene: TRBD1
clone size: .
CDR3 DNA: TGTGCCAGCAGCCTCCCGGGACAGAACCACTATGGCTACACCTTC
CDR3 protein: CASSLPGQNHYGYTF

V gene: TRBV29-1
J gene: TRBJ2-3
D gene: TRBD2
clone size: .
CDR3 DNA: TGCAGCGTTGATGTGAGCGGGACTTGGACAGATACGCAGTATTTT
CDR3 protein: CSVDVSGTWTDTQYF

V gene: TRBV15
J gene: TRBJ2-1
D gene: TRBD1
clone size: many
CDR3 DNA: TGTGCCACCAGCAGAGATCGGGACAGGGGTGATGAGCAGTTCTTC
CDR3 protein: CATSRDRDRGDEQFF

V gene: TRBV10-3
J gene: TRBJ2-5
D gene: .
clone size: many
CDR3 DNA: TGTGCCATCGCCCCCTCCGGGACCCAGTACTTC
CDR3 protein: CAIAPSGTQYF

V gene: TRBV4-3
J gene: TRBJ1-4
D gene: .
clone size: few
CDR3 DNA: TGCGCCAGCAGCCCGTTGGACAGTCAAAATGAAAAACTGTTTTTT
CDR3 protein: CASSPLDSQNEKLFF

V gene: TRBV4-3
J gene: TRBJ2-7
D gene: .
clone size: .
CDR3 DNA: TGCGCCAGCAGCCAAGGGCGGACTACTATACACGAGCAGTACTTC
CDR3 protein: CASSQGRTTIHEQYF

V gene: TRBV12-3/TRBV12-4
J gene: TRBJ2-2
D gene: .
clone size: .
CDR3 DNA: TGTGCCAGCAGAGAGCAGGGACTTCACGGGGAGCTGTTTTTT
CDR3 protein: CASREQGLHGELFF

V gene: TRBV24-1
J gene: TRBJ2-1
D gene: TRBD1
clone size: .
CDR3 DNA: TGTGCCACCAGTGACCCTAGGGGGCCGTCCTACAATGAGCAGTTCTTC
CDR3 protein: CATSDPRGPSYNEQFF

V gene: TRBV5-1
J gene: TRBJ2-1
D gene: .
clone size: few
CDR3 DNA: TGCGCCACCTCCCACGGGGAACCCTCCTACAATGAGCAGTTCTTC
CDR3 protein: CATSHGEPSYNEQFF

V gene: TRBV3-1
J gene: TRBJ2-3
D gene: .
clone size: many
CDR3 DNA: TGTGCCAGCAGCCAAGGTCGTCGGGGGAACACAGATACGCAGTATTTT
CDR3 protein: CASSQGRRGNTDTQYF

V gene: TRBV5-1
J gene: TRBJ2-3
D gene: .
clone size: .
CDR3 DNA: TGCGCCAGCAGCGGCAGAACCTCTGACACAGATACGCAGTATTTT
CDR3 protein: CASSGRTSDTDTQYF

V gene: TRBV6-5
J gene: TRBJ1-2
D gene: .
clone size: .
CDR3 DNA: TGTGCCAGCAGTTACTCGGACTCTTACTATGGCTACACCTTC
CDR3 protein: CASSYSDSYYGYTF

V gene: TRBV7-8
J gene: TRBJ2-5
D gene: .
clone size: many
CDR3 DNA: TGTGCCAGCAGCTTAGTAGCGCTGGGAGAGACCCAGTACTTC
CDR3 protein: CASSLVALGETQYF

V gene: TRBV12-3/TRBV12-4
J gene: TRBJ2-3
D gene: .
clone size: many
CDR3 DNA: TGTGCCAGCAGTTCATCTACCTTTGGATATACGCAGTATTTT
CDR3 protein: CASSSSTFGYTQYF

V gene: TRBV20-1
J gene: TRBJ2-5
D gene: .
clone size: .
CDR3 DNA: TGCAGTGCTAGAGTCAGGGAGACCCAGTACTTC
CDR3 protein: CSARVRETQYF

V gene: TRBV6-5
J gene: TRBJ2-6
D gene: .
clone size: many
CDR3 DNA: TGTGCCAGCAGTTACGGGGCAACTGGGGCCAACGTCCTGACTTTC
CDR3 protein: CASSYGATGANVLTF

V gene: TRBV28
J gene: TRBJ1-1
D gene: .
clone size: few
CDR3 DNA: TGTGCCAGCAGCCCCCCCCAGGACCCATCAGCTTTCTTT
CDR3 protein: CASSPPQDPSAFF

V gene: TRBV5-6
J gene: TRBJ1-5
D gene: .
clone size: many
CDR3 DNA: TGTGCCAGCAGCTTCGGGCGTAGCAATCAGCCCCAGCATTTT
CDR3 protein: CASSFGRSNQPQHF

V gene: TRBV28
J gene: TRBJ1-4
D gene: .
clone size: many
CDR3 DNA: TGTGCCAGCAGTTCCTATGGAGAAAAACTGTTTTTT
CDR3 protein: CASSSYGEKLFF

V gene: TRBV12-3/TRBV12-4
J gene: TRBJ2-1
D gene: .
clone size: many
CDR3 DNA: TGTGCCAGCAGCCACGGCGTATTGTCCAATGAGCAGTTCTTC
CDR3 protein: CASSHGVLSNEQFF

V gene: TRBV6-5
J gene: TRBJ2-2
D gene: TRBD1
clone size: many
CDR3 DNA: TGTGCCAGCAGGCCCACAGGGGGCCACGGGGAGCTGTTTTTT
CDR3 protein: CASRPTGGHGELFF

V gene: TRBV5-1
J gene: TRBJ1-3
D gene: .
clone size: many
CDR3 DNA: TGCGCCAGCAGAAAACCGGACTCTGGAAACACCATATATTTT
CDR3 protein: CASRKPDSGNTIYF

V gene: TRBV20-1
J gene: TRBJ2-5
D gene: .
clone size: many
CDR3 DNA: TGCAGTGCTAGTTCAGGCCCAACTCAGGGGCGAGAGACCCAGTACTTC
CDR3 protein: CSASSGPTQGRETQYF

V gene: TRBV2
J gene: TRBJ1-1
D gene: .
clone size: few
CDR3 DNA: TGTGCCAGCGATCTGGGGGGCACTGAAGCTTTCTTT
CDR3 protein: CASDLGGTEAFF

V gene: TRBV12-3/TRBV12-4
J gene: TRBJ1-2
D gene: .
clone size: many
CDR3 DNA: TGTGCCAGCAGTTTAAGAGGGGACTATGGCTACACCTTC
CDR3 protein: CASSLRGDYGYTF

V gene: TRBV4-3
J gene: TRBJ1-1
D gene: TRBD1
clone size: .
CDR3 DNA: TGCGCCAGCAGCCAGCCGGGACAGGGGGCTCTTGAAGCTTTCTTT
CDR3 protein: CASSQPGQGALEAFF

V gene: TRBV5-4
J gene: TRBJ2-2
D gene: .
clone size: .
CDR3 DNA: TGTGCCAGCAGCTCGAGGGGAGAGATCACCGGGGAGCTGTTTTTT
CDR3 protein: CASSSRGEITGELFF

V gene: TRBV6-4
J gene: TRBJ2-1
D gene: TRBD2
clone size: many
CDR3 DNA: TGTGCCAGCAGTGACTCGGCTAGCGGGGGGGCCCATGAGCAGTTCTTC
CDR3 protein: CASSDSASGGAHEQFF

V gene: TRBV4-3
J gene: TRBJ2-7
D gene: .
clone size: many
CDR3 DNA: TGCGCCAGCAGCCAAGAAGGGGGGACAAGGACAGACGAGCAGTACTTC
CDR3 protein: CASSQEGGTRTDEQYF

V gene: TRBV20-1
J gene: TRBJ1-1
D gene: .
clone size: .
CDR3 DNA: TGCAGTGCTTCGAAAAGCACTGAAGCTTTCTTT
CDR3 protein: CSASKSTEAFF

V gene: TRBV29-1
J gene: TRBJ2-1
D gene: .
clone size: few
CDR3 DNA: TGCAGCGTTGTACCGGGACACAAGCAGTTCTTC
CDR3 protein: CSVVPGHKQFF

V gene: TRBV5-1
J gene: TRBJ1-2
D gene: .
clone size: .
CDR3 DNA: TGCGCCAGCAGTTACACAACAGGGAACTATGGCTACACCTTC
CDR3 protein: CASSYTTGNYGYTF

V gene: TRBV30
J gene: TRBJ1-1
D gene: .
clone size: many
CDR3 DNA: TGTGCCAGGGCAGGCCGCACTGAAGCTTTCTTT
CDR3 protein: CARAGRTEAFF

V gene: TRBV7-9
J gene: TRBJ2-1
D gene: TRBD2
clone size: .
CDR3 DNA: TGTGCCAGCAGCCCGAACCGCGGGGGCAATGAGCAGTTCTTC
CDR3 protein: CASSPNRGGNEQFF

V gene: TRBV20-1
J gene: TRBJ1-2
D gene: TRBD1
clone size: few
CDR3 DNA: TGCAGTGCCCCTGGACAGGGGGAAGATGGCTACACCTTC
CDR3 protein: CSAPGQGEDGYTF

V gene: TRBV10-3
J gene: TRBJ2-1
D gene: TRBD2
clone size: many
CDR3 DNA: TGTGCCATCAGTGAGTCAAGGGCTAGCGGGGATAACAATGAGCAGTTCTTC
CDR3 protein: CAISESRASGDNNEQFF

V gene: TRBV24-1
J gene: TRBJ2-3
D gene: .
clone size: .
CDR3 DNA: TGTGCCACCAATCTTACTAGTCCGGCAGATACGCAGTATTTT
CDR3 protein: CATNLTSPADTQYF

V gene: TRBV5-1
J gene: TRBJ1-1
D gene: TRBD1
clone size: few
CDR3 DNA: TGCGCCAGCAGTAAGACAGGGGCGCCCACTGAAGCTTTCTTT
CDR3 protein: CASSKTGAPTEAFF

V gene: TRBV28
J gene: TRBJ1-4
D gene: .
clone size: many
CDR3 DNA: TGTGCCACGAGGCGGACAGTCAATGAAAAACTGTTTTTT
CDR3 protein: CATRRTVNEKLFF

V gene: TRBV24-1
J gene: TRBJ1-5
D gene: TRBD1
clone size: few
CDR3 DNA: TGTGCCACCAGTGATAGGGACAGGGTGAAGCCCCAGCATTTT
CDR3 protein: CATSDRDRVKPQHF

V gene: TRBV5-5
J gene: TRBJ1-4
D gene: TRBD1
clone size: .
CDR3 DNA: TGTGCCAGCAGCTTGGGGACAGGGTTGGAAAAACTGTTTTTT
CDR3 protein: CASSLGTGLEKLFF

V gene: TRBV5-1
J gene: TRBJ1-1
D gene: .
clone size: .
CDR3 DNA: TGCGCCAGCGGACTACAGGATTATACTGAAGCTTTCTTT
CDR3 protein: CASGLQDYTEAFF

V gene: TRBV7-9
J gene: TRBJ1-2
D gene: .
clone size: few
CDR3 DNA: TGTGCCAGCACCCTACAGGGAGGAGGCTACACCTTC
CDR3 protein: CASTLQGGGYTF

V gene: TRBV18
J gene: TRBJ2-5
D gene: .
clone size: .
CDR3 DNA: TGTGCCAGCTCAGCCAACACCGGAGAGACCCAGTACTTC
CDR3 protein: CASSANTGETQYF

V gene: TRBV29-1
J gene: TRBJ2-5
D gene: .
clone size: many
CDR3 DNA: TGCAGCTTTAACCTCCGGACCGGAGACGGACAAGAGACCCAGTACTTC
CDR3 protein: CSFNLRTGDGQETQYF

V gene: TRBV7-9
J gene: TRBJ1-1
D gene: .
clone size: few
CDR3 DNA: TGTGCCAGCAGTCCGCGTTTCCGAAACACTGAAGCTTTCTTT
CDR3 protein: CASSPRFRNTEAFF